These 25 T cell receptor beta chains were sequenced from one sample in a study of T-cell reconstitution after alpha-beta-depleted transplantation in children. Molecular barcoding with unique molecular identifiers was used for the TCRbeta library. TCRdb independently ran MiXCR on the PCR reads; one entry per CDR3 protein. The sample has 230,000 or so distinct CDR3 sequences, around 13% seen once. The sample in question was PBMCs from the stem cell graft donor, obtained from the stem cell graft. Every receptor here comes from a human donor who donated a stem cell graft to a child with acute lymphoblastic leukemia.

In regard to this clonotype: A much larger clone lies a single base off, so this may be a read error. The CDR3 DNA is TGCGCCAGCAGCCCGCGACTAGCGGAGTACAATGAGCAGTTCTTC. It specifies CASSPRLAEYNEQFF. The chain recombines TRBV4-3 with TRBJ2-1; 9 bases fit TRBD2. The germline CDR1 and CDR2 sequences are LGHNA and YSLEER. V lost 4 bases, J lost 4 bases, and 5 bases stayed unmatched. The length of the CDR3 is 15 residues.

This clonotype came up many times. CDR3 loop: CASSVGPWEPSSYNEQFF. CDR3 DNA: TGTGCCAGCAGCGTCGGCCCCTGGGAGCCGAGCTCCTACAATGAGCAGTTCTTC. The chain couples TRBV9 to TRBJ2-1, with a possible D match to TRBD2 (5 bases). V was cut by 2 bases and J by 0 bases, with 18 bases left in between. The CDR3 loop spans 18 amino acids. CDR1 SGDLS and CDR2 YYNGEE come from the germline V gene.

The sample holds many counts of this clonotype. The J gene is TRBJ2-3, the V gene TRBV25-1; 10 bases map to TRBD2. Germline CDR1 MGHDK, CDR2 SYGVNS. The V segment lost 10 bases and the J segment 5 bases; nucleotides outside the gene matches: 12. CDR3 length: 15 residues. DNA for the CDR3: TGTGCCACCAGGACTGCTAGCGGGGGAGAAGATACGCAGTATTTT. Translation gives CATRTASGGEDTQYF.

This clonotype was seen many times. The chain has TRBV5-1 and TRBJ2-5; 7 bases fit TRBD1. Germline V gives CDR1 SGHRS, CDR2 YFSETQ. CDR3 length: 13 amino acids. The ends lost 2 bases at V and 5 bases at J; junction bases unmatched: 3. CDR3 sequence reads: CASSFYRGETQYF. The DNA for the CDR3 is TGCGCCAGCAGCTTCTACAGGGGTGAGACCCAGTACTTC.

The chain has TRBV7-2 and TRBJ2-3; D call uncertain. The CDR3 is 12 amino acids. Germline CDR1 and CDR2: SGHTA and FQGNSA. The ends were cut back, 5 bases at V and 8 bases at J, with 11 bases in the middle. The CDR3 DNA reads TGTGCCAGCAGCCAAGCATCATTTACGCAGTATTTT. The encoded protein is CASSQASFTQYF.

This clonotype was detected ten times or more. V gene TRBV6-1 combines with J gene TRBJ1-2; no firm D call. Trimming pared 11 bases from V and 3 bases from J, leaving 7 bases between. The CDR3 contains 10 residues. Germline V gene data show CDR1 as MNHNS and CDR2 as SASEGT. The CDR3 DNA reads TGTGCCGTCGGAGACTATGGCTACACCTTC. Its translation is CAVGDYGYTF.

This clonotype was counted ten times or more. This rearrangement joins TRBV28 to TRBJ2-3; perhaps D is TRBD1 or TRBD2 (5 bases each). The V gene lost 4 bases and the J gene lost 5 bases, with 13 bases spanning the gap. The CDR3 loop spans 14 amino acids. CDR1 MDHEN and CDR2 SYDVKM come from the germline V gene. The CDR3 bases are TGTGCCAGCAGTTCCCAGAGGGGAATAGATACGCAGTATTTT. Translating it yields CASSSQRGIDTQYF.

This clonotype has ten or more counts. The chain has TRBV5-1 and TRBJ2-2, with 9 bases identical to TRBD1. The CDR3 extends over 16 amino acids. The ends lost 4 bases at V and 4 bases at J; junction bases unmatched: 8. CDR1 and CDR2 from the germline V gene are SGHRS and YFSETQ. CDR3 residues: CASSPGQGTGTGELFF. The CDR3 DNA sequence: TGCGCCAGCAGCCCGGGACAGGGTACGGGCACCGGGGAGCTGTTTTTT.

This clonotype was seen ten or more times. The J gene is TRBJ2-3, the V gene TRBV6-4, with 7 bases that match TRBD1. J gave up 2 bases and V 0 bases, and 5 bases lay outside the gene matches. The germline V gene encodes CDR1 MRHNA and CDR2 SNTAGT. The CDR3 sequence is 16 residues long. CDR3 coding DNA: TGTGCCAGCAGTGACTCGTCCGACAGGGTCACAGATACGCAGTATTTT. Translating gives CASSDSSDRVTDTQYF.

This clonotype was counted many times. The CDR3 DNA reads TGCAGTGCTAGTGGGATAACCTACGAGCAGTACTTC. Protein product: CSASGITYEQYF. This rearrangement joins TRBV20-1 to TRBJ2-7; D is ambiguous. Germline V lookup: CDR1 DFQATT, CDR2 SNEGSKA (reference sequence). The CDR3 sequence is 12 residues long. V gave up 3 bases and J gave up 2 bases, with 8 bases separating them.

This clonotype was found many times. J is TRBJ2-3 and V is TRBV12-3 or TRBV12-4; D is undetermined. The CDR3 loop spans 14 amino acids. With 1 base removed from V and 2 bases from J, the gap between germline ends came to 7 bases. The CDR3 DNA is TGTGCCAGCAGTTTAGTCGGTCACACAGATACGCAGTATTTT. Translation: CASSLVGHTDTQYF.

The table lists this clonotype with many counts. In DNA form, the CDR3 reads TGTGCCATCGCGGATTTTTCCTATGGCTACACCTTC. This sequence encodes CAIADFSYGYTF. This rearrangement joins TRBV10-3 to TRBJ1-2, with D unclear. CDR1 is ENHRY and CDR2 is SYGVKD in the germline V gene. The CDR3 consists of 12 residues. Between the trimmed V and J ends, which lost 8 bases and 4 bases, there was a span of 11 bases.

This clonotype was picked up many times. One end of the junction does not line up with germline, which may come from a read error. The J gene is TRBJ2-5, the V gene TRBV7-7, with D possibly matching TRBD2 (6 bases). This CDR3 has 13 amino acids. CDR1 is SSHAT, CDR2 FNYEAQ, per germline (reference sequence). DNA of the CDR3: TGTGCTAGCACCGGGAGAGGTCAAGAGACCCAGTACTTC. Translation gives CASTGRGQETQYF.

This clonotype was detected many times. The gene calls are TRBV9 and TRBJ1-1; tentative D call: TRBD1 (5 bases). The germline V gene encodes CDR1 SGDLS and CDR2 YYNGEE. Trimming shortened V by 3 bases and J by 4 bases, and 10 bases separated the two germline ends. The CDR3 consists of 13 residues. CDR3 sequence (DNA): TGTGCCAGCAGCGCGCGAGGGGTCACTGAAGCTTTCTTT. Its translation: CASSARGVTEAFF.

This clonotype was detected ten times or more. V gene TRBV11-2 combines with J gene TRBJ2-7, with D possibly TRBD2 on 5 matching bases. Germline CDR1 SGHAT, CDR2 FQNNGV. V lost 4 bases and J lost 7, with 8 bases in between. The CDR3 covers 11 residues. CDR3 region: CASSYVAEQYF. The DNA for the CDR3 is TGTGCCAGCAGCTACGTAGCGGAGCAGTACTTC.

The V call is TRBV30, the J call TRBJ2-1; TRBD2 matches 13 bases. The germline CDR1 and CDR2 sequences are GTSNPN and SVGIG (reference sequence). The CDR3 covers 14 residues. With V trimmed by 6 bases and J by 9 bases, 8 bases remained unmatched. The chain's CDR3 is CACSGTSGIGEQFF. The DNA for the CDR3 is TGTGCCTGCTCTGGGACTAGCGGGATAGGTGAGCAGTTCTTC.

This clonotype has at least ten counts. The chain combines TRBV20-1 with TRBJ1-4; D gene ambiguous. This CDR3 is built from 15 residues. Looked up from germline, CDR1 is DFQATT and CDR2 is SNEGSKA (reference sequence). The V and J ends lost 5 bases and 7 bases respectively, with 20 bases between them. CDR3: CSAPKTGEAGEKLFF. In DNA, the CDR3 is TGCAGTGCTCCTAAAACCGGGGAAGCTGGTGAAAAACTGTTTTTT.

This chain's CDR3 is CASSTSRGGYTDTQYF. Written as DNA, the CDR3 is TGTGCCAGCAGCACTTCGAGGGGGGGCTACACAGATACGCAGTATTTT. The chain carries TRBV5-4 and TRBJ2-3, with D possibly matching TRBD2 (7 bases). CDR3 length equals 16 residues. CDR1 and CDR2 (germline): SGHNT, YYREEE (reference sequence). V was clipped by 4 bases and J by 2 bases, with 17 bases between them.

This clonotype was detected many times. This chain joins TRBV6-2 or TRBV6-3 and TRBJ2-7, with D unclear. The CDR3 totals 15 residues. The germline V gene has CDR1 MNHEY and CDR2 SVGEGT. V dropped 3 bases and J dropped 3 bases, with 15 bases sitting between them. CDR3 residues: CASSYEGPTNYEQYF. The DNA for the CDR3 is TGTGCCAGCAGTTATGAAGGGCCCACCAACTACGAGCAGTACTTC.

This clonotype was recorded at least ten times. This chain joins TRBV4-2 and TRBJ2-3, with D perhaps TRBD2 (6 bases). CDR3 length: 16 amino acids. The germline V gene has CDR1 LGHNA and CDR2 YNFKEQ. V was clipped by 4 bases and J by 1 base, with 15 bases between them. The DNA of the CDR3 is TGTGCCAGCAGCCCTTGGAGCGGGCAGCGCACAGATACGCAGTATTTT. This codes for CASSPWSGQRTDTQYF.

Regarding this clonotype: This sequence may be a read error, since a much larger clone differs from it by one base. The V call is TRBV11-2, the J call TRBJ2-1; D remains unclear. Trimming took 4 bases from V and 5 from J, leaving 15 bases between them. The CDR3 spans 15 residues. Germline lookup yields CDR1 SGHAT and CDR2 FQNNGV. The CDR3 DNA reads TGTGCCAGCAGCTGGGCGGCTACAACCAACAATGAGCAGTTCTTC. Encoded protein: CASSWAATTNNEQFF.

V usage is TRBV7-9 and J usage is TRBJ2-7; 10 bases are shared with TRBD1. The CDR3 is 15 residues long. J gave up 4 bases and V 6 bases, and 9 bases lay outside the gene matches. CDR1 is SEHNR and CDR2 is FQNEAQ in the germline V gene (reference sequence). CDR3 in amino acids: CASSFTGTGAYEQYF. The CDR3 coding sequence is TGTGCCAGCAGTTTTACCGGGACAGGGGCGTACGAGCAGTACTTC.

This clonotype was counted at least ten times. The gene calls are TRBV4-3 and TRBJ2-6, with D perhaps TRBD2 (5 bases). This CDR3 is built from 16 residues. CDR1 and CDR2 (germline): LGHNA, YSLEER. Trimming removed 3 bases from V and 0 bases from J, with 9 bases in between. CDR3 sequence reads: CASSQHGSSGANVLTF. The CDR3 nucleotides read TGCGCCAGCAGCCAGCATGGGAGCTCTGGGGCCAACGTCCTGACTTTC.

This chain connects TRBV30 to TRBJ2-7, with D possibly TRBD1 on 5 matching bases. This CDR3 is 13 amino acids long. V lost 0 bases, J lost 3 bases, and 9 bases lay in between. Germline loops: CDR1 GTSNPN, CDR2 SVGIG (reference sequence). The CDR3 DNA sequence: TGTGCCTGGAGTGTAGGTCAGGGCTACGAGCAGTACTTC. Its protein product is CAWSVGQGYEQYF.

The chain is built from TRBV28 and TRBJ2-1; D might be TRBD2 (6 bases). Germline CDR1 reads MDHEN; CDR2 reads SYDVKM. The CDR3 extends over 16 amino acids. Trimming left V 8 bases short and J 5 bases short, with 22 bases between. The CDR3 region is CASSQRGRVADNEQFF. Here the CDR3 DNA reads TGTGCCAGCTCTCAACGGGGTCGGGTAGCGGACAATGAGCAGTTCTTC.